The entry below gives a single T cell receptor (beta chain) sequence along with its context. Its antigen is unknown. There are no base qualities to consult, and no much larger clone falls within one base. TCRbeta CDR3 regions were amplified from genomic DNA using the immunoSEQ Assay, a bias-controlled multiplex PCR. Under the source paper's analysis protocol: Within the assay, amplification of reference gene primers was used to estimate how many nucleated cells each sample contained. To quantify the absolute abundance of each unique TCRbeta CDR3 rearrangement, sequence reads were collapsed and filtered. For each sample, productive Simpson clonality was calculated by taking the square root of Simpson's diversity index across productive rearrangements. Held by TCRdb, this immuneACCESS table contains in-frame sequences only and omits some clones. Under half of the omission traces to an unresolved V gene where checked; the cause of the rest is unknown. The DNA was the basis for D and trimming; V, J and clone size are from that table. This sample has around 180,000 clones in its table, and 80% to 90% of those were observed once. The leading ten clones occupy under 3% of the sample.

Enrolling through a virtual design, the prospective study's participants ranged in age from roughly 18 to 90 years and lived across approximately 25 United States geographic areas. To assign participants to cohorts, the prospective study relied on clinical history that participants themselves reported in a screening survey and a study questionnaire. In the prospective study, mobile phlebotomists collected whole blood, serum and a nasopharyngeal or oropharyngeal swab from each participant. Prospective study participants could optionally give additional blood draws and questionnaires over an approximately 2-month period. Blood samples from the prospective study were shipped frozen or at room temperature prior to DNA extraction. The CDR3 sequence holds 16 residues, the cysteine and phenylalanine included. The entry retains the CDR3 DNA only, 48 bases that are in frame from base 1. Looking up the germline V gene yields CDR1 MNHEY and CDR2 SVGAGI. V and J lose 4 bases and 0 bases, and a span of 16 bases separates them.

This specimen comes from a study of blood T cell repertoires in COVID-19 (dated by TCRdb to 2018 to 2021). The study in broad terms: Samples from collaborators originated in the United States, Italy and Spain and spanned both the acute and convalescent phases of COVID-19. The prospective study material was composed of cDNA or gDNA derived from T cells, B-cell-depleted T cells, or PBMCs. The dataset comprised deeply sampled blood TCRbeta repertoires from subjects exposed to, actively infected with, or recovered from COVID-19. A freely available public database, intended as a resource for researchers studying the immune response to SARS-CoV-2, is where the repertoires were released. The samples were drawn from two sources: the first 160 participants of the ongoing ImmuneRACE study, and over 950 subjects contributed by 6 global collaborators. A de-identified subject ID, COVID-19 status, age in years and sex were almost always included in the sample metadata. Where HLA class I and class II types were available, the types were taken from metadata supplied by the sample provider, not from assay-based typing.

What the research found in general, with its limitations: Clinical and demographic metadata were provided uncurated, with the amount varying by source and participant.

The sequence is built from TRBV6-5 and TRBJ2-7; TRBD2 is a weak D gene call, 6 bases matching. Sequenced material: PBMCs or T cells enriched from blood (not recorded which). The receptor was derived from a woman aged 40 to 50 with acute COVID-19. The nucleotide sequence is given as TGTGCCAGCAGTTCCCGTAGCGGAGGGAGCTCCTACGAGCAGTACTTC. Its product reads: CASSSRSGGSSYEQYF.